This is a list of T cell receptor beta chains from one sample in a study of OX40 agonist ivuxolimab in advanced cancers. Profiling relied on immunoSEQ multiplex PCR, and the TCRdb table lists in-frame clones only, not all of them. The table lists about 31,000 clones, roughly 81% of them singletons. The sample here was CD4+ or CD8+ T cells sorted from blood, taken in a trial of the OX40 agonist ivuxolimab. The receptors were gathered from an adult with an advanced solid tumor such as melanoma, head and neck, liver or kidney cancer. Both conserved end residues are part of each CDR3. A D gene is named only where the DNA matches it firmly. Clone size is given for some rows only: seen once, a few or many times, or a class if the clone is expanded.

CDR3 protein: CASSRGEGQHYEQYF
CDR3 DNA: TGTGCCAGCAGCCGGGGGGAGGGACAACACTACGAGCAGTACTTC
V gene: TRBV5-4
D gene: NA
J gene: TRBJ2-7
clone size: NA

CDR3 protein: CASSYDSRSYEQYF
CDR3 DNA: TGTGCCAGCAGTTACGACAGCCGATCCTACGAGCAGTACTTC
V gene: TRBV6-5
D gene: NA
J gene: TRBJ2-7
clone size: NA

CDR3 protein: CASSQSLTTGTYDSPLHF
CDR3 DNA: TGCGCCAGCAGCCAATCGCTTACAACCGGGACATACGATTCACCCCTCCACTTT
V gene: TRBV4-1
D gene: NA
J gene: TRBJ1-6
clone size: NA

CDR3 protein: CASESEGANEKLFF
CDR3 DNA: TGTGCCAGCGAGTCCGAGGGCGCTAATGAAAAACTGTTTTTT
V gene: TRBV28
D gene: NA
J gene: TRBJ1-4
clone size: NA

CDR3 protein: CAGSVDPDGASGNTIYF
CDR3 DNA: TGTGCCGGCAGCGTAGATCCGGACGGGGCCTCTGGAAACACCATATATTTT
V gene: TRBV9
D gene: NA
J gene: TRBJ1-3
clone size: NA

CDR3 protein: CASSPQEGPKETQYF
CDR3 DNA: TGTGCCAGCAGTCCACAGGAGGGTCCTAAAGAGACCCAGTACTTC
V gene: TRBV7-6
D gene: NA
J gene: TRBJ2-5
clone size: NA

CDR3 protein: CASSLGQGRSQPQHF
CDR3 DNA: TGTGCCAGCAGCTTGGGACAGGGACGTAGTCAGCCCCAGCATTTT
V gene: TRBV7-2
D gene: TRBD1
J gene: TRBJ1-5
clone size: NA

CDR3 protein: CASSTQGVSGNTIYF
CDR3 DNA: TGTGCCAGCAGTACCCAGGGGGTTTCCGGAAACACCATATATTTT
V gene: TRBV5-4
D gene: TRBD1
J gene: TRBJ1-3
clone size: NA

CDR3 protein: CASSPGENSNQPQHF
CDR3 DNA: TGTGCCAGCTCACCGGGGGAGAATAGCAATCAGCCCCAGCATTTT
V gene: TRBV18
D gene: NA
J gene: TRBJ1-5
clone size: NA

CDR3 protein: CAIGAQYNEQFF
CDR3 DNA: TGTGCCATCGGCGCCCAATACAATGAGCAGTTCTTC
V gene: TRBV10-3
D gene: NA
J gene: TRBJ2-1
clone size: NA

CDR3 protein: CASSEWGTGGLEAFF
CDR3 DNA: TGTGCCAGCAGTGAATGGGGGACAGGGGGCCTTGAAGCTTTCTTT
V gene: TRBV6-1
D gene: TRBD1
J gene: TRBJ1-1
clone size: NA

CDR3 protein: CASSWRQLNTGELFF
CDR3 DNA: TGTGCCAGCTCCTGGCGGCAGTTGAACACCGGGGAGCTGTTTTTT
V gene: TRBV7-2
D gene: NA
J gene: TRBJ2-2
clone size: NA

CDR3 protein: CASSQDREWGTEAFF
CDR3 DNA: TGCGCCAGCAGCCAAGACAGAGAATGGGGGACTGAAGCTTTCTTT
V gene: TRBV4-3
D gene: NA
J gene: TRBJ1-1
clone size: once

CDR3 protein: CASSSQPNMGTEAFF
CDR3 DNA: TGTGCCAGCAGCTCACAACCTAACATGGGCACTGAAGCTTTCTTT
V gene: TRBV9
D gene: NA
J gene: TRBJ1-1
clone size: NA

CDR3 protein: CASSKGGPTDTQYF
CDR3 DNA: TGTGCCAGCAGTAAAGGCGGGCCAACAGATACGCAGTATTTT
V gene: TRBV28
D gene: NA
J gene: TRBJ2-3
clone size: NA

CDR3 protein: CASSSFGTAKETQYF
CDR3 DNA: TGTGCCAGCAGTTCCTTCGGGACAGCCAAAGAGACCCAGTACTTC
V gene: TRBV6-5
D gene: TRBD1
J gene: TRBJ2-5
clone size: few

CDR3 protein: CASSYSRQGDQPQHF
CDR3 DNA: TGTGCCAGCAGTTACTCTCGACAGGGGGATCAGCCCCAGCATTTT
V gene: TRBV6-6
D gene: TRBD1
J gene: TRBJ1-5
clone size: NA

CDR3 protein: CASSLRTGDVAIQYF
CDR3 DNA: TGTGCCAGTAGCCTCCGCACAGGAGACGTTGCCATTCAGTACTTC
V gene: TRBV19
D gene: NA
J gene: TRBJ2-4
clone size: NA

CDR3 protein: CSVQTLPYGYTF
CDR3 DNA: TGCAGCGTGCAGACACTACCGTATGGCTACACCTTC
V gene: TRBV29-1
D gene: NA
J gene: TRBJ1-2
clone size: NA

CDR3 protein: CASSQDFKDWDQPQHF
CDR3 DNA: TGCGCCAGCAGCCAAGATTTCAAGGATTGGGATCAGCCCCAGCATTTT
V gene: TRBV4-3
D gene: NA
J gene: TRBJ1-5
clone size: NA

CDR3 protein: CAWSGLAGRYNEQFF
CDR3 DNA: TGTGCCTGGAGTGGCCTAGCGGGCCGCTACAATGAGCAGTTCTTC
V gene: TRBV30
D gene: TRBD2
J gene: TRBJ2-1
clone size: NA

CDR3 protein: CASKIRQGRHEQYF
CDR3 DNA: TGTGCCAGCAAAATACGACAGGGGAGACACGAGCAGTACTTC
V gene: TRBV14
D gene: TRBD1
J gene: TRBJ2-7
clone size: NA

CDR3 protein: CAISSGTSSPLHF
CDR3 DNA: TGTGCCATCAGTTCCGGGACATCCTCACCCCTCCACTTT
V gene: TRBV10-3
D gene: NA
J gene: TRBJ1-6
clone size: NA

CDR3 protein: CASSPRTGGETGELFF
CDR3 DNA: TGTGCCAGCAGCCCTCGGACAGGGGGCGAGACCGGGGAGCTGTTTTTT
V gene: TRBV4-2
D gene: TRBD1
J gene: TRBJ2-2
clone size: NA

CDR3 protein: CAWSPGGLLGETQYF
CDR3 DNA: TGTGCCTGGTCCCCCGGGGGACTCCTCGGGGAGACCCAGTACTTC
V gene: TRBV30
D gene: NA
J gene: TRBJ2-5
clone size: once

CDR3 protein: CASSLAGRGETQYF
CDR3 DNA: TGTGCCAGCAGCTTAGCGGGGAGGGGAGAGACCCAGTACTTC
V gene: TRBV7-3
D gene: TRBD2
J gene: TRBJ2-5
clone size: NA

CDR3 protein: CASRGQFEVEQYF
CDR3 DNA: TGTGCCAGCAGGGGACAGTTTGAGGTCGAGCAGTACTTC
V gene: TRBV2
D gene: TRBD1
J gene: TRBJ2-7
clone size: NA

CDR3 protein: CASSLDPTAPDGYTF
CDR3 DNA: TGTGCCAGCAGCTTAGATCCGACAGCGCCGGATGGCTACACCTTC
V gene: TRBV7-8
D gene: NA
J gene: TRBJ1-2
clone size: NA

CDR3 protein: CASSPGGRANTGELFF
CDR3 DNA: TGTGCCAGCAGCCCCGGGGGGAGGGCGAACACCGGGGAGCTGTTTTTT
V gene: TRBV7-3
D gene: TRBD2
J gene: TRBJ2-2
clone size: NA

CDR3 protein: CASSLWTGGEQYF
CDR3 DNA: TGTGCCAGCAGCCTTTGGACAGGGGGGGAGCAGTACTTC
V gene: TRBV7-3
D gene: TRBD1
J gene: TRBJ2-7
clone size: NA

CDR3 protein: CAWSVNLAGGRGYTF
CDR3 DNA: TGTGCCTGGAGTGTAAATTTGGCAGGGGGCAGAGGCTACACCTTC
V gene: TRBV30
D gene: TRBD1
J gene: TRBJ1-2
clone size: NA

CDR3 protein: CASSSGTNYGYTF
CDR3 DNA: TGTGCCAGCAGCTCCGGGACAAACTATGGCTACACCTTC
V gene: TRBV7-3
D gene: NA
J gene: TRBJ1-2
clone size: NA

CDR3 protein: CASSVGGGNQPQHF
CDR3 DNA: TGTGCCAGCAGCGTCGGGGGGGGCAATCAGCCCCAGCATTTT
V gene: TRBV7-2
D gene: NA
J gene: TRBJ1-5
clone size: NA

CDR3 protein: CASSPTGLAGFTDTQYF
CDR3 DNA: TGTGCCAGCAGTCCGACGGGACTAGCGGGGTTCACAGATACGCAGTATTTT
V gene: TRBV28
D gene: TRBD2
J gene: TRBJ2-3
clone size: NA

CDR3 protein: CASSQEEGGETQYF
CDR3 DNA: TGTGCCAGCAGCCAAGAAGAGGGCGGGGAGACCCAGTACTTC
V gene: TRBV4-2
D gene: NA
J gene: TRBJ2-5
clone size: NA

CDR3 protein: CASHMERGRAEQPQHF
CDR3 DNA: TGTGCCAGCCATATGGAGAGGGGAAGGGCAGAACAGCCCCAGCATTTT
V gene: TRBV6-6
D gene: NA
J gene: TRBJ1-5
clone size: once

CDR3 protein: CASSSLAGGTDTQYF
CDR3 DNA: TGTGCCAGCAGCTCTCTAGCGGGGGGAACAGATACGCAGTATTTT
V gene: TRBV7-9
D gene: TRBD2
J gene: TRBJ2-3
clone size: NA

CDR3 protein: CASSLLGSGGSSYNEQFF
CDR3 DNA: TGTGCCAGCAGCTTATTAGGCAGCGGGGGGAGCTCCTACAATGAGCAGTTCTTC
V gene: TRBV7-3
D gene: TRBD2
J gene: TRBJ2-1
clone size: NA

CDR3 protein: CASSPPGYQPQHF
CDR3 DNA: TGTGCCAGCAGCCCGCCGGGTTACCAGCCCCAGCATTTT
V gene: TRBV6-5
D gene: NA
J gene: TRBJ1-5
clone size: NA

CDR3 protein: CARSWDRYTDTQYF
CDR3 DNA: TGTGCCAGAAGCTGGGACAGATACACAGATACGCAGTATTTT
V gene: TRBV5-3
D gene: TRBD1
J gene: TRBJ2-3
clone size: once

CDR3 protein: CASSLRPGTSGWGTGELFF
CDR3 DNA: TGTGCCAGCAGCTTAAGGCCCGGGACTAGCGGATGGGGGACCGGGGAGCTGTTTTTT
V gene: TRBV7-3
D gene: TRBD2
J gene: TRBJ2-2
clone size: NA

CDR3 protein: CAIHQQGYNEQFF
CDR3 DNA: TGTGCCATTCATCAACAGGGCTACAATGAGCAGTTCTTC
V gene: TRBV10-3
D gene: NA
J gene: TRBJ2-1
clone size: NA

CDR3 protein: CSGGVGREQYF
CDR3 DNA: TGCAGCGGCGGGGTGGGACGGGAGCAGTACTTC
V gene: TRBV29-1
D gene: NA
J gene: TRBJ2-7
clone size: NA

CDR3 protein: CASRPDTRLSYEQYF
CDR3 DNA: TGTGCCAGTAGGCCCGACACACGACTCTCCTACGAGCAGTACTTC
V gene: TRBV19
D gene: NA
J gene: TRBJ2-7
clone size: NA

CDR3 protein: CASTSVGGNQPQHF
CDR3 DNA: NA
V gene: TRBV19
D gene: NA
J gene: TRBJ1-5
clone size: NA

CDR3 protein: CASSDPSGSTDTQYF
CDR3 DNA: TGTGCCAGCAGTGACCCTAGCGGGTCCACAGATACGCAGTATTTT
V gene: TRBV6-1
D gene: TRBD2
J gene: TRBJ2-3
clone size: few

CDR3 protein: CASSRGENTEAFF
CDR3 DNA: TGTGCCAGCTCCCGGGGGGAAAACACTGAAGCTTTCTTT
V gene: TRBV18
D gene: NA
J gene: TRBJ1-1
clone size: NA

CDR3 protein: CATGLEDYEQYF
CDR3 DNA: TGTGCCACTGGACTAGAAGACTACGAGCAGTACTTC
V gene: TRBV2
D gene: TRBD2
J gene: TRBJ2-7
clone size: few

CDR3 protein: CSDTSNYGYTF
CDR3 DNA: TGCAGCGATACATCAAACTATGGCTACACCTTC
V gene: TRBV29-1
D gene: NA
J gene: TRBJ1-2
clone size: NA

CDR3 protein: CASSSKQGGGTEAFF
CDR3 DNA: TGTGCCAGCAGTTCCAAACAGGGGGGAGGAACTGAAGCTTTCTTT
V gene: TRBV27
D gene: TRBD1
J gene: TRBJ1-1
clone size: NA

CDR3 protein: CASSPSPLTGNTIYF
CDR3 DNA: TGTGCCAGCTCTCCGTCCCCGCTAACTGGAAACACCATATATTTT
V gene: TRBV18
D gene: NA
J gene: TRBJ1-3
clone size: NA

CDR3 protein: CASSLRPSPGELFF
CDR3 DNA: TGTGCCAGCAGCTTACGACCCTCACCCGGGGAGCTGTTTTTT
V gene: TRBV11-3
D gene: NA
J gene: TRBJ2-2
clone size: NA

CDR3 protein: CASSAYAGPTNTQYF
CDR3 DNA: TGTGCCAGCAGTGCATACGCGGGACCCACAAATACGCAGTATTTT
V gene: TRBV6-1
D gene: NA
J gene: TRBJ2-3
clone size: once